This T cell receptor (beta chain) came from a study of T cell repertoires in cytomegalovirus infection (dated by TCRdb to between 2018 and 2020). Regarding the research as a whole: The peptide stimulations were aimed at well-studied HLA-B-restricted epitopes as well as recently identified HLA-C-restricted CMV epitopes, whose presentation resists viral immunomodulation. Donor HLA type was relevant to the analysis, as public TCR beta signatures indicated carriage of CMV infection together with the matching HLA type.

The study at large found these results: Cumulative frequency of public TCR beta family members discriminated carriers of CMV infection plus the relevant HLA type in this cohort and an independent approximately 370-donor cohort. The ex vivo response was dominated by HLA-C-restricted CMV-specific TCR beta clonotypes, and the single most frequent clonotype in two of eight donors was supplied by these HLA-C-restricted clonotypes.

With regard to this clonotype: It has no known antigen specificity. No qualities accompany the bases; no much larger clone lies one base away.

The treatment or condition label, as the study defines it: in vitro stimulation with specific CMV peptide epitopes to enrich CMV-specific T cells. Sequencing was carried out with an Illumina HiSeq 1500. The public sequencing data were trimmed at Q25 with fastp and processed into clonotypes with MiXCR by TCRdb, which kept only in-frame beta chains. Rows matching on CDR3 protein sequence are summarized as one entry with the most common DNA and genes. Within this sample are some 320,000 distinct CDR3 sequences, with 29% of them counted one time only. Of the sample, 20% falls within the top ten clones. The germline V gene yields SGHVS for CDR1 and FQNEAQ for CDR2. The germline ends are 9 bases apart after V is trimmed by 1 base and J by 6 bases. Including the terminal cysteine and phenylalanine, the CDR3 comprises 13 residues. Left in the record is the CDR3 DNA by itself, 39 bases read in frame from the first base.

The rearrangement joined TRBV7-8 to TRBJ1-1, with TRBD1 tentatively as D gene (6 bases match). The sequence came from a human donor in good health (CMV status not recorded). Some clones in this sample may be carry-over from other donors' samples. This specimen consisted of cultured PBMCs, obtained from culture after CMV antigen stimulation. The bases are TGTGCCAGCAGCTTAGAGGGGGGACCTGAAGCTTTCTTT. This is translated as CASSLEGGPEAFF.